These T cell receptor beta chains were read from a single sample in a study of T cell responses to AZD1222 COVID-19 vaccine. TCRdb's copy holds only in-frame clones and misses some; the assay was immunoSEQ multiplex PCR. The repertoire includes over 85,000 clones, roughly 83% of them detected once, and over 15% sits in the top ten. The material sequenced was peripheral blood, taken on day 0 of AZD1222 vaccination. These receptors were obtained from an adult in good health. Each CDR3 is given with its conserved first and last residue. Fields, in order: V gene, clone size, D gene, CDR3 length, J gene, CDR3 DNA, CDR3 protein. A D gene is named only where the DNA matches it firmly. Clone sizes are given selectively: once, few, many, or a class where the clone is expanded.

>TRBV28|-|-|13|TRBJ1-1
TGTGCCAGCAGCACCACAATGAACACTGAAGCTTTCTTT
CASSTTMNTEAFF
>TRBV10-1|once|TRBD2|17|TRBJ2-5
TGCGCCAGCAGGTTGAGCGGGTCTAGCGGGAGACAAGAGACCCAGTACTTC
CASRLSGSSGRQETQYF
>TRBV6-5|-|TRBD1|15|TRBJ1-1
TGTGCCAGCAGGACCACCGCCAGGGGGCGAACTGAAGCTTTCTTT
CASRTTARGRTEAFF
>TRBV25-1|few|-|12|TRBJ1-4
TGTGCCAGCAGTGTGGTGGGGGAAAAACTGTTTTTT
CASSVVGEKLFF
>TRBV5-8|-|-|15|TRBJ2-5
TGTGCCAGCAGCTTGGGGGTCGGGAAAGAGGAGACCCAGTACTTC
CASSLGVGKEETQYF
>TRBV12-3/TRBV12-4|-|-|12|TRBJ1-1
TGTGCCAGCACTACCATGAACACTGAAGCTTTCTTT
CASTTMNTEAFF
>TRBV11-2|-|TRBD1|13|TRBJ1-2
TGTGCCAGCAGCTCCGGACAGGGACGTGGCTACACCTTC
CASSSGQGRGYTF
>TRBV5-1|-|-|15|TRBJ1-1
TGCGCCAGCAGCGCGCAACTTACAGGGAACACTGAAGCTTTCTTT
CASSAQLTGNTEAFF
>TRBV7-8|-|-|12|TRBJ1-2
TGTGCCAGCAGCCGGGCTAACTATGGCTACACCTTC
CASSRANYGYTF
>TRBV10-3|few|-|14|TRBJ2-1
TGTGCCTCCGGTGCAGATATAAGAGACAATGAGCAGTTCTTC
CASGADIRDNEQFF
>TRBV6-1|-|TRBD2|16|TRBJ2-7
TGTGCCAGCAGTGACGAGGGGAGGGCCCCCTCCTACGAGCAGTACTTC
CASSDEGRAPSYEQYF
>TRBV18|-|-|12|TRBJ2-7
TGTGCCAGCTCACGGGACACCTACGAGCAGTACTTC
CASSRDTYEQYF
>TRBV6-1|-|-|16|TRBJ1-4
TGTGCCAGCAGTGGGCTCCAGGGTTCAACTAATGAAAAACTGTTTTTT
CASSGLQGSTNEKLFF
>TRBV6-5|-|-|14|TRBJ1-2
TGTGCCAGCAGTTACTCGAGCGATAACTATGGCTACACCTTC
CASSYSSDNYGYTF
>TRBV7-7|few|-|14|TRBJ2-2
TGTGCCAGCAGCCCCGACAGACACACCGGGGAGCTGTTTTTT
CASSPDRHTGELFF
>TRBV7-6|-|-|14|TRBJ1-2
TGTGCCAGCAGCTTAGTGGCGGGGAACTATGGCTACACCTTC
CASSLVAGNYGYTF
>TRBV9|-|-|14|TRBJ1-1
TGTGCCAGCAGCGTAGGGTTGTTAGGCACTGAAGCTTTCTTT
CASSVGLLGTEAFF
>TRBV19|-|TRBD1|13|TRBJ1-4
TGTGCCAGTAGTGATCAGGGGGGTGAAAAACTGTTTTTT
CASSDQGGEKLFF
>TRBV7-9|-|-|14|TRBJ2-5
TGTGCCAGCAGCTTATCCACAGTCCAAGAGACCCAGTACTTC
CASSLSTVQETQYF
>TRBV7-2|-|TRBD2|17|TRBJ2-5
TGTGCCAGCAGCTTAGGGACGGCGGGGGTCAAACAAGAGACCCAGTACTTC
CASSLGTAGVKQETQYF
>TRBV27|-|TRBD1|14|TRBJ2-7
TGTGCCAGCAGTTTACAGGGGGCCTCCTACGAGCAGTACTTC
CASSLQGASYEQYF
>TRBV29-1|once|-|14|TRBJ1-2
TGCAGCGTTGAATCAACGGTGGGTGGCTATGGCTACACCTTC
CSVESTVGGYGYTF
>TRBV28|-|-|11|TRBJ1-5
TGTGCCAGCAGTTTACCCCCGACCCAGCATTTT
CASSLPPTQHF
>TRBV5-1|-|-|16|TRBJ1-2
TGCGCCAGCAGCAAAGGGATTAGCTTGTCTAACTATGGCTACACCTTC
CASSKGISLSNYGYTF